Shown below are 13 T cell receptor beta chains from a single sample sequenced in a study of CD8+CD57+ T cells in acquired aplastic anemia. TCR beta VDJ and CDR3 were profiled, and genomic DNA was the template. TCRdb re-called the reads through MiXCR, storing one row per CDR3 protein. This sample has 150,000 to 200,000 distinct CDR3 sequences, with about half found just once. The material sequenced was sorted CD4+, CD8+, or CD8+CD57+ T cells (not recorded which) from PBMCs. The receptors were gathered from a human donor in good health.

The chain carries TRBV24-1 and TRBJ2-2; D is uncertain. The V and J ends lost 7 bases and 7 bases respectively, with 15 bases between them. There are 14 residues in the CDR3. Germline V gene lookup returns CDR1 KGHDR and CDR2 SFDVKD. Here the CDR3 DNA reads TGTGCCACCAGCGATCCTCCGGGTAACGGGGAGCTGTTTTTT. As protein: CATSDPPGNGELFF.

On this clonotype: The junction departs from the called germline gene at one end, perhaps through a read error. This chain connects TRBV15 to TRBJ1-6; 7 bases match TRBD1. The CDR3 is 13 amino acids. The germline gives CDR1 LNHNV, CDR2 YYDKDF (reference sequence). The CDR3 coding sequence is TGCGCCACCAGCATGACAGGGTTTTCACCCCTCCACTTT. Encoded protein: CATSMTGFSPLHF.

This clonotype was recorded many times. J is TRBJ2-1 and V is TRBV5-4, with 12 bases that match TRBD1. The J segment lost 6 bases and the V segment lost 4 bases, leaving 8 bases of the junction unmatched. The CDR3 sequence is 16 residues long. Germline CDR1 and CDR2: SGHNT and YYREEE (reference sequence). Here the CDR3 reads CASSTGTGGPTNEQFF. In DNA, the CDR3 is TGTGCCAGCAGCACAGGGACAGGGGGCCCTACCAATGAGCAGTTCTTC.

This clonotype was recorded a few times. Since a much larger clone is just one base distant, this may be a read error. The chain uses TRBV19 and TRBJ2-5; D uncertain. CDR1 is LNHDA and CDR2 is SQIVND in the germline V gene (reference sequence). The germline V and J ends were trimmed by 6 bases and 1 base, with 12 bases remaining between them. The CDR3 length is 14 residues. The CDR3 sequence is CASSVRRAQETQYF. Written as DNA, the CDR3 is TGTGCCAGTAGCGTCAGGAGAGCCCAAGAGACCCAGTACTTC.

This clonotype was seen ten or more times. V usage is TRBV7-2 and J usage is TRBJ2-5; D perhaps matches TRBD2 (6 bases). The germline V gene encodes CDR1 SGHTA and CDR2 FQGNSA. The CDR3 is 14 amino acids. V gave up 4 bases and J gave up 3 bases, with 12 bases separating them. The CDR3 region has the DNA TGTGCCAGCAGCTGGGGACCGGGAGAAGAGACCCAGTACTTC. This codes for CASSWGPGEETQYF.

Comments on this clonotype: An end of the junction does not agree with germline; a read error may underlie this. This chain links TRBV7-8 with TRBJ2-5; tentative D call: TRBD1 (5 bases). Germline V gene lookup returns CDR1 SGHVS and CDR2 FQNEAQ. This CDR3 has 16 residues. The CDR3 is CASSLGTGYLEKAQHF. The CDR3 DNA follows: TGTGCCAGCAGCTTAGGCACAGGCTACTTAGAGAAGGCCCAGCACTTC.

A note on this clonotype: This may stem from a read error, because a much larger clone lies one nucleotide away. V is TRBV11-2 and J is TRBJ2-4, with 7 bases fitting TRBD2. Per germline, CDR1 SGHAT and CDR2 FQNNGV. The CDR3 spans 14 residues. The CDR3 reads CASSPGGTMNIRYF. The CDR3 bases are TGTGCCAGCAGCCCAGGCGGGACTATGAACATTCGGTACTTC. Based on the CDR3 plus reference TRBV11-2 and TRBJ2-4, the full variable domain is EAGVAQSPRYKIIEKRQSVAFWCNPISGHATLYWYQQILGQGPKLLIQFQNNGVVDDSQLPKDRFSAERLKGVDSTLKIQPAKLEDSAVYLCASSPGGTMNIRYFGAGTRLSVL.

The V and J genes are TRBV7-8 and TRBJ1-2, with unresolved D. This CDR3 comprises 13 residues. Trimming shortened V by 5 bases and J by 0 bases, and 7 bases separated the two germline ends. Per the germline V gene, CDR1 is SGHVS and CDR2 is FQNEAQ. The CDR3 nucleotides read TGTGCCAGCAGCCTGATTTCTAACTATGGCTACACCTTC. It encodes CASSLISNYGYTF.

CDR3 protein: CATSETGADQETQYF. In DNA form, the CDR3 reads TGTGCCACCAGTGAAACGGGGGCCGACCAAGAGACCCAGTACTTC. The chain joins TRBV24-1 to TRBJ2-5, with D possibly called TRBD1 or TRBD2 (6 bases each). Trimming shortened V by 4 bases and J by 0 bases, and 11 bases separated the two germline ends. The CDR3 length is 15 residues. The germline CDR1 and CDR2 sequences are KGHDR and SFDVKD.

The CDR3 region has the DNA TGTGCCAGCAGACAAGCCCTCTTCATCGGGTCTGGAAACACCATATATTTT. It is translated as CASRQALFIGSGNTIYF. V is TRBV2 and J is TRBJ1-3; D gene ambiguous. Trimming removed 6 bases at V and 1 base at J, with 19 bases between. The CDR3 has 17 amino acids. Germline values: CDR1 SNHLY, CDR2 FYNNEI. The whole variable domain, remainder taken from reference TRBV2 and TRBJ1-3, is EPEVTQTPSHQVTQMGQEVILRCVPISNHLYFYWYRQILGQKVEFLVSFYNNEISEKSEIFDDQFSVERPDGSNFTLKIRSTKLEDSAMYFCASRQALFIGSGNTIYFGEGSWLTVV.

In DNA, the CDR3 is TGCGCCAGCAGCTCCTCCCCCAGCGGGGGGTTCGCAGATACGCAGTATTTT. It translates to CASSSSPSGGFADTQYF. J is TRBJ2-3 and V is TRBV5-1; 9 bases match TRBD2. The CDR3 runs to 17 residues. Trimming took 3 bases from V and 4 from J; bases not matched to a gene: 12. Germline CDR1 SGHRS, CDR2 YFSETQ.

This clonotype was recorded once. The chain links TRBV10-2 to TRBJ2-1; D ambiguous. This CDR3 contains 11 residues. Trimming shortened V by 4 bases and J by 7 bases, and 5 bases separated the two germline ends. The germline gives CDR1 WSHSY, CDR2 SAAADI. The chain's CDR3 is CASSGANEQFF. CDR3 in DNA: TGCGCCAGCAGTGGGGCTAATGAGCAGTTCTTC.

The sample holds many counts of this clonotype. The junction does not match germline at one end; this may be a read error. This chain joins TRBV12-3 or TRBV12-4 and TRBJ2-7, with 10 bases matching TRBD2. This CDR3 comprises 14 residues. The CDR3 DNA sequence: TGTGCCAGCAGTCTAGCGGGGGCTTCCTACGAGCAGTACTTC. Translated, it gives CASSLAGASYEQYF.